The following is a TCR beta chain sequence with its context. Its antigen remains unidentified. Single viable CD3+CD4+CD8-CD45RO+ cells were sorted as the memory CD4+ T cells. Germline values: CDR1 SGHTA, CDR2 FQGNSA. V shed 5 bases and J shed 4 bases, with 14 bases lying between them. This CDR3 is built from 14 residues. Original data processing: After removing out-of-frame reads, 2.3 million or so distinct TCRbeta sequences remained. Sequencing used immunoSEQ multiplex PCR; TCRdb keeps in-frame clones, though not all of them. The D gene and trimming were derived from the DNA, and the V and J assignments and clone size from that table. This sample has about 41,000 clones, with around 80% found just once. These data come from a study of memory CD4+ T cells and cytomegalovirus serostatus. Study observations and caveats: Of more than 150 reported CMV TCRbeta sequences, around 62 were found in memory CD4+ repertoires.

V usage is TRBV7-2 and J usage is TRBJ1-2; D is possibly TRBD1 (5 bases). Sequenced material: memory CD4+ T cells from blood. This sequence was found in an adult in good health and CMV-seronegative. The CDR3 DNA sequence: TGTGCCAGCAGCCGTCTGGGCAGGGCCTATGGCTACACCTTC. Protein product: CASSRLGRAYGYTF.